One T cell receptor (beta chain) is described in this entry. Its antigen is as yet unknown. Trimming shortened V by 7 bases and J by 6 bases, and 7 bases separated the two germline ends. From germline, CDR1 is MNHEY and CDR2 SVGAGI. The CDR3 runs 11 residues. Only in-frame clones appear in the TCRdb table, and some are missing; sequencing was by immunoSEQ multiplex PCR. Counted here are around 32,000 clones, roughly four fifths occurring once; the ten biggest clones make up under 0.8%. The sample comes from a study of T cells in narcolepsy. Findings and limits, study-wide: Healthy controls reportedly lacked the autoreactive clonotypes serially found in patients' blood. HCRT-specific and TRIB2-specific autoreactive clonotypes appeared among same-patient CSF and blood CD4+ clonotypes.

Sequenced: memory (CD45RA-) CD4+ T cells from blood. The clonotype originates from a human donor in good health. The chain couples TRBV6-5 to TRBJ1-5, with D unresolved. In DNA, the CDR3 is TGTGCCAGCACCCGAGGTCAGCCCCAGCATTTT. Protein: CASTRGQPQHF.